The present TCR beta chain was sequenced within a study of T cells in Graves' hyperthyroidism and ophthalmopathy. On the study more broadly: Peripheral blood samples were taken at initial diagnosis, prior to any treatment.

Amplification of TCR beta CDR3 regions used RNA as the template. During a first-round RT-PCR of the TCR CDR3, the HTBI primer set was used. TCRdb independently ran MiXCR on the multiplex PCR reads; one entry per CDR3 protein. Of 300,000 to 350,000 distinct CDR3 sequences listed, 16% are singletons. This clonotype was seen many times. The sample consisted of blood. This TCR came from a man aged 25 to 40 with Graves' hyperthyroidism.

CDR3 protein: CASSEGQGAREQYF. The DNA of the CDR3 is TGTGCCAGCAGTGAGGGACAGGGGGCGCGAGAGCAGTACTTC. The chain uses TRBV6-1 and TRBJ2-7; 12 nucleotides agree with TRBD1. After removal of 3 bases from V and 7 bases from J, the junction contained 4 bases not matched to a gene. Germline CDR1 and CDR2: MNHNS and SASEGT. The CDR3 totals 14 residues.